Following are 9 T cell receptor beta chains from one sample sequenced in a study of blood T cell repertoires in COVID-19. The method was immunoSEQ multiplex PCR; TCRdb's version includes in-frame clones alone and lacks a portion of them. In the table there are about 200,000 clones, roughly 84% of which are singletons. Sequenced sample: PBMCs or T cells enriched from blood (not recorded which). The receptor source for this set is a man in his forties or fifties who had recovered from COVID-19.

This clone has just one count. This rearrangement joins TRBV27 to TRBJ1-6, with a possible D match to TRBD1 (5 bases). Trimming cost V 3 bases and J 4 bases, with 10 bases left between them. The germline V gene encodes CDR1 MNHEY and CDR2 SMNVEV (reference sequence). The CDR3 covers 15 residues. Here the CDR3 reads CASSFWQGYNSPLHF. For the CDR3, the DNA is TGTGCCAGCAGTTTTTGGCAGGGATATAATTCACCCCTCCACTTT.

The chain employs TRBV2 and TRBJ1-5; TRBD1 might be the D (6 bases). CDR1 is SNHLY, CDR2 FYNNEI, per germline. This CDR3 is 15 amino acids long. V was trimmed by 7 bases and J by 0 bases, leaving 13 bases between them. DNA of the CDR3: TGTGCCAGCATGGGGGGAGGGGGTAGCAATCAGCCCCAGCATTTT. This encodes CASMGGGGSNQPQHF.

This sequence joins TRBV3-1 (or the pseudogene TRBV3-2) and TRBJ2-2; 9 bases agree with TRBD2. Per the germline V gene, CDR1 is LGHDT and CDR2 is YNNKEL (reference sequence). This CDR3 is 15 amino acids long. V shed 3 bases and J 4 bases; nucleotides not matched to a gene: 3. The CDR3 coding sequence is TGTGCCAGCAGCCAGCGGGGGGGCCCCACCGGGGAGCTGTTTTTT. Its protein is CASSQRGGPTGELFF.

CDR3 amino acids: CASSRTGEGTGELFF. The CDR3 DNA sequence: TGTGCCAGTAGTCGGACAGGGGAAGGCACCGGGGAGCTGTTTTTT. J is TRBJ2-2 and V is TRBV19; 9 nucleotides line up with TRBD1. The V gene's germline CDR1 is LNHDA and CDR2 SQIVND (reference sequence). There are 15 residues in the CDR3. With 5 bases clipped from V and 4 bases from J, the junction kept 5 bases outside the gene matches.

The CDR3 DNA reads as TGTGCCAGCAGCTACCTAGGGTGGGACAGCACGAACACTGAAGCTTTCTTT. Translation: CASSYLGWDSTNTEAFF. The rearrangement joins TRBV5-5 to TRBJ1-1; 7 bases map to TRBD1. The CDR3 is 17 amino acids. Trimming cost V 3 bases and J 1 base; bases outside gene matches: 12. CDR1 and CDR2 from the germline V gene are SGHKS and YYEKEE (reference sequence). Full variable domain (outside the CDR3, taken from reference TRBV5-5 and TRBJ1-1): DAGVTQSPTHLIKTRGQQVTLRCSPISGHKSVSWYQQVLGQGPQFIFQYYEKEERGRGNFPDRFSARQFPNYSSELNVNALLLGDSALYLCASSYLGWDSTNTEAFFGQGTRLTVV.

This clone appeared a single time. This rearrangement joins TRBV21-1 to TRBJ1-1; TRBD1, the D gene given by the table, was not confirmed from the DNA. TRBV21-1 is reported as a pseudogene. The CDR3 contains 16 residues. DNA for the CDR3: TGTGCCAGCACTTCTCGACAGGGTGAGATGAACACTGAAGCTTTCTTT. It translates to CASTSRQGEMNTEAFF.

This clone was found once. The J gene is TRBJ1-3, the V gene TRBV30; 7 bases are shared with TRBD1. V was clipped by 5 bases and J by 5 bases; unmatched bases: 3. Germline V gene sequence: CDR1 GTSNPN, CDR2 SVGIG (reference sequence). The CDR3 loop spans 12 amino acids. The CDR3 DNA is TGTGCCTGGGGACAGGCCAGAAACACCATATATTTT. It encodes CAWGQARNTIYF.

The rearrangement links TRBV13 to TRBJ2-7; TRBD1 aligns across 10 bases. Unmatched junction bases numbered 8, after V lost 5 bases and J lost 4 bases. Germline values: CDR1 PRHDT, CDR2 FYEKMQ (reference sequence). The CDR3 contains 15 residues. Written as DNA, the CDR3 is TGTGCCAGCAGCACTGACAGGGGGCGGGTATACGAGCAGTACTTC. It translates to CASSTDRGRVYEQYF.

The rearrangement joins TRBV19 to TRBJ1-6; TRBD1 is a possible D gene (6 bases). Between the trimmed V and J ends, which lost 4 bases and 0 bases, there was a span of 13 bases. This CDR3 spans 17 amino acids. CDR1 and CDR2 from the germline V gene are LNHDA and SQIVND (reference sequence). The CDR3 bases are TGTGCCAGTAGTACATCACAGGGAGTCTCCTATAATTCACCCCTCCACTTT. This translates into CASSTSQGVSYNSPLHF.